These 14 T cell receptor beta chains originate from one sample sequenced in a study of blood T cells in healthy people across ages. Next came a second PCR, run for about 6 to 12 cycles, which used a sample-barcoded 5' primer along with a J-beta primer mix. TCRdb fed the 5' RACE reads into MiXCR, producing one record per CDR3 protein. The profile shows some 900,000 distinct CDR3 sequences, about 30% of them singletons. The sequencing sample was made of blood. All receptors derive from a woman of 80 years or more in good health.

Of note for this clonotype: Being one base from a much bigger clone, this may be a read error. This chain uses TRBV12-3 or TRBV12-4 with TRBJ2-7, with 9 bases matching TRBD1. V was pared by 6 bases and J by 3 bases, with 9 bases of the junction left unmatched. This CDR3 region has 15 residues. CDR3 DNA sequence: TGTGCCAGCAGCGCCTCGGGACAGGGCATCTACGAGCAGTACTTC. Translating gives CASSASGQGIYEQYF.

The J gene is TRBJ2-4, the V gene TRBV3-1; TRBD2 matches at 8 bases. The J call may not be correct, given that the DNA end is closer to TRBJ2-7. The CDR3 has 16 residues. Germline CDR1 and CDR2: LGHDT and YNNKEL (reference sequence). The CDR3 bases are TGTGCCAGCAGCCAAACCACTGGGACTAGGGTGTACGAGCAGTACTTC. Translating gives CASSQTTGTRVYEQYF.

The rearrangement joins TRBV5-1 to TRBJ2-3; maybe TRBD2 (6 bases). Between the trimmed V and J ends, which lost 1 base and 1 base, there was a span of 13 bases. CDR1 and CDR2 from the germline V gene are SGHRS and YFSETQ. This CDR3 is 16 amino acids long. DNA for the CDR3: TGCGCCAGCAGCTTGCGCTCTAGCGTTGGCACAGATACGCAGTATTTT. Translation gives CASSLRSSVGTDTQYF.

This clonotype was observed many times. The chain links TRBV5-5 to TRBJ2-5, with D uncertain. The CDR3 spans 13 residues. The ends were cut back, 0 bases at V and 6 bases at J, with 9 bases in the middle. The germline gives CDR1 SGHKS, CDR2 YYEKEE (reference sequence). DNA for the CDR3: TGTGCCAGCAGCTTGGAACCGACGAAGACCCAGTACTTC. Translated, it gives CASSLEPTKTQYF.

This sequence joins TRBV20-1 and TRBJ2-6; no clear D. The CDR3 has 13 residues. Deletions cut 1 base from V and 4 bases from J, with 5 bases between. Germline V gene data show CDR1 as DFQATT and CDR2 as SNEGSKA (reference sequence). The CDR3 coding sequence is TGCAGTGCTAGAGCTTCGGGGGCCAACGTCCTGACTTTC. Translating gives CSARASGANVLTF.

This clonotype was seen repeatedly, ten times or more. The chain links TRBV5-5 to TRBJ2-5, with D hard to call. The CDR3 consists of 13 residues. V was cut by 4 bases and J by 2 bases, with 9 bases left in between. In germline, CDR1 is SGHKS, CDR2 YYEKEE (reference sequence). The CDR3 bases are TGTGCCAGCAGCGTGCCACCTCAAGAGACCCAGTACTTC. This sequence encodes CASSVPPQETQYF. Based on the CDR3 plus reference TRBV5-5 and TRBJ2-5, the full variable domain is DAGVTQSPTHLIKTRGQQVTLRCSPISGHKSVSWYQQVLGQGPQFIFQYYEKEERGRGNFPDRFSARQFPNYSSELNVNALLLGDSALYLCASSVPPQETQYFGPGTRLLVL.

In its sample, this clonotype was seen a few times. J is TRBJ2-1 and V is TRBV4-1; TRBD2 might be the D (7 bases). The CDR3 runs to 15 residues. Germline lookup yields CDR1 MGHRA and CDR2 YSYEKL. V lost 2 bases to trimming and J lost 12 bases, with 20 bases between them. The chain's CDR3 is CASSQQGTTERMQFF. DNA of the CDR3: TGCGCCAGCAGCCAACAGGGGACTACCGAGAGGATGCAGTTCTTC.

This clonotype was detected only a few times. The chain links TRBV6-2 or TRBV6-3 to TRBJ1-6; no clear D gene. The CDR3 length is 15 residues. V lost 2 bases to trimming and J lost 5 bases, with 10 bases between them. Germline loops: CDR1 MNHEY, CDR2 SVGEGT. CDR3 sequence: CASSYGTVDNSPLHF. The DNA for the CDR3 is TGTGCCAGCAGTTACGGTACGGTTGATAATTCACCCCTCCACTTT.

This clonotype was seen at least ten times. The J gene is TRBJ2-1, the V gene TRBV7-2; D gene uncertain. The CDR3 has 13 amino acids. The V end lost 0 bases, the J end lost 10 bases, and 10 bases lay between the germline ends. CDR1 SGHTA and CDR2 FQGNSA come from the germline V gene. The CDR3 loop reads CASSLAAASEQFF. The CDR3 DNA follows: TGTGCCAGCAGCTTAGCGGCGGCCAGCGAGCAGTTCTTC.

This chain joins TRBV7-2 and TRBJ1-5; D may be TRBD1 (6 bases). CDR3 length: 14 residues. Trimming removed 5 bases at V and 1 base at J, with 9 bases between. The V gene's germline CDR1 is SGHTA and CDR2 FQGNSA. The CDR3: CASSQGPSNQPQHF. CDR3 nucleotides: TGTGCCAGCAGCCAGGGGCCAAGCAATCAGCCCCAGCATTTT.

The V gene is TRBV9, the J gene TRBJ1-4, with D unresolved. This CDR3 has 20 amino acids. Germline assignment: CDR1 SGDLS and CDR2 YYNGEE. V was pared by 4 bases and J by 0 bases, with 25 bases between. This chain's CDR3 is CASSPLKETQYYATNEKLFF. Written as DNA, the CDR3 is TGTGCCAGCAGCCCCCTCAAGGAGACGCAATACTATGCAACTAATGAAAAACTGTTTTTT.

To note about this clonotype: A single base separates this from a much larger clone, so it may be a read error. The chain carries TRBV9 and TRBJ2-7, with TRBD1 matching over 8 bases. Germline-derived CDR1 and CDR2 are SGDLS and YYNGEE. The CDR3 spans 17 residues. Germline trimming cut 3 bases from V and 7 bases from J; bases unmatched to any gene: 18. The CDR3 region is CASSGKTGTGIFGEQYF. For the CDR3, the DNA is TGTGCCAGCAGCGGAAAAACCGGGACAGGTATCTTCGGTGAGCAGTACTTC.

In its sample, this clonotype was seen many times. The chain links TRBV30 to TRBJ2-1; D unresolved. V shed 0 bases and J shed 10 bases, with 7 bases lying between them. The germline gives CDR1 GTSNPN, CDR2 SVGIG (reference sequence). The CDR3 loop spans 11 amino acids. The CDR3 here is CAWSVSREQFF. In DNA form, the CDR3 reads TGTGCCTGGAGTGTTTCGCGAGAGCAGTTCTTC. The full variable domain, with the rest looked up from reference TRBV30 and TRBJ2-1, is SQTIHQWPATLVQPVGSPLSLECTVEGTSNPNLYWYRQAAGRGLQLLFYSVGIGQISSEVPQNLSASRPQDRQFILSSKKLLLSDSGFYLCAWSVSREQFFGPGTRLTVL.

This clonotype was found a few times. The chain recombines TRBV12-3 or TRBV12-4 with TRBJ1-1; the match to TRBD1 covers 8 bases. There are 15 residues in the CDR3. V lost 3 bases, J lost 4 bases, and 7 bases stayed unmatched. CDR3 region: CASSLDRVRPTEAFF. The CDR3 DNA sequence: TGTGCCAGCAGTTTGGACAGGGTTCGGCCCACTGAAGCTTTCTTT.